This TCR delta chain comes out of a study of γδ T cells in repeated Plasmodium falciparum infection. Vgamma9/Vdelta2+ and Vdelta2-negative gammadelta T cells were flow-sorted from PBMC for bulk sequencing. TCRdb re-called clones from the multiplex PCR reads via CATT. The data show over 45,000 delta-chain clones, with 1.5% to 2% seen just once and approximately 8.6% held by the top ten. This clone came up many times. The V and J ends lost 2 bases and 1 base respectively, with 26 bases between them. The germline V gene encodes CDR1 TSWWSYY and CDR2 QGS. This CDR3 contains 20 residues. This TCR was sampled from a pool of human donors (malaria-infected and uninfected, not separated). The rearrangement links TRDV1 to TRDJ1, with D hard to call. In the absence of a J gene in TCRdb, the DNA was matched to germline to assign it here. The sequencing sample was made of gamma-delta T cells from blood. DNA for the CDR3: TGTGCTCTTGGGGAAGGCTACAAGCCATCCAGTCCGGGGTTCACCGATAAACTCATCTTT. It is translated as CALGEGYKPSSPGFTDKLIF.